Sequencing of this T cell receptor (beta chain) was carried out in a study of blood T cell repertoires in COVID-19. In terms of age and location, participants ranged from about 18 to 95 years and lived in fewer than 30 US areas. Libraries were prepared by immunoSEQ multiplex PCR; TCRdb keeps only in-frame clonotypes and omits some of them. This table holds roughly 260,000 clones, about 89% found once. This CDR3 spans 16 amino acids. With 0 bases removed from V and 1 base from J, the gap between germline ends came to 11 bases. Germline V gene data show CDR1 as LGHNA and CDR2 as YSLEER. Sequenced material: PBMCs or T cells enriched from blood (not recorded which). The sequence derives from a woman aged 18-29 years who had recovered from COVID-19. The genes are TRBV4-3 and TRBJ2-3; perhaps TRBD2 as D (7 bases). The CDR3 DNA reads as TGCGCCAGCAGCCAAGATGGGGGGGCTGGCACAGATACGCAGTATTTT. It specifies CASSQDGGAGTDTQYF.